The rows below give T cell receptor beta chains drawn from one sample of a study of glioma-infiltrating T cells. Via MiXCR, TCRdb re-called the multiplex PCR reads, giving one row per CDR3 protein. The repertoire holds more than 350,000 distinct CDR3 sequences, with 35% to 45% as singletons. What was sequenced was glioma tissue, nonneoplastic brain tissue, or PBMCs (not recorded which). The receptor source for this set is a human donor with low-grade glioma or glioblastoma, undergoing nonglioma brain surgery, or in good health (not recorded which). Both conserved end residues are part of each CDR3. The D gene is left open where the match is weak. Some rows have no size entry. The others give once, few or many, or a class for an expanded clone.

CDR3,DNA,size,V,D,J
CASSLDREDTQYF,TGTGCCAGCAGCTTGGACAGGGAAGATACGCAGTATTTT,NA,TRBV5-4,NA,TRBJ2-3
CASSQDRASTDTQYF,TGTGCCAGCAGCCAAGATAGGGCCTCCACAGATACGCAGTATTTT,NA,TRBV3-1,NA,TRBJ2-3
CASSLSFDSVDTQYF,TGTGCCAGCAGTTTATCGTTCGATAGCGTAGATACGCAGTATTTT,few,TRBV27,NA,TRBJ2-3
CASSVDHSFEAFF,TGTGCCAGCAGCGTAGATCACAGCTTTGAAGCTTTCTTT,NA,TRBV9,NA,TRBJ1-1
CSAPTSVSIDEQYF,TGCAGTGCCCCGACTAGCGTGAGCATCGACGAGCAGTACTTC,NA,TRBV20-1,TRBD2,TRBJ2-7
CASSFIEGSSYEQYF,TGTGCCAGCAGCTTTATTGAGGGGAGTTCCTACGAGCAGTACTTC,NA,TRBV7-2,NA,TRBJ2-7
CSANPLQISYEQYF,TGCAGTGCAAACCCTTTACAGATATCCTACGAGCAGTACTTC,many,TRBV20-1,NA,TRBJ2-7
CAWSVPSSYNEQFF,TGTGCCTGGAGTGTCCCGAGTTCCTACAATGAGCAGTTCTTC,NA,TRBV30,NA,TRBJ2-1
CASKKWDRSAAGELFF,TGTGCCAGCAAAAAATGGGACAGGTCAGCCGCCGGGGAGCTGTTTTTT,NA,TRBV27,TRBD1,TRBJ2-2
CASSPGDRGNTEAFF,TGCGCCAGCAGCCCTGGGGACAGGGGAAATACTGAAGCTTTCTTT,NA,TRBV5-1,TRBD1,TRBJ1-1
CASSLGSGNTIYF,TGTGCCAGCAGCCTGGGCTCTGGAAACACCATATATTTT,once,TRBV5-6,NA,TRBJ1-3
CASSSRGTIDTQYF,TGTGCCAGCAGCTCGAGAGGGACCATAGATACGCAGTATTTT,many,TRBV6-2/TRBV6-3,NA,TRBJ2-3
CASSLFSGRGFYNEQFF,TGTGCCAGCAGTTTATTCAGCGGGAGGGGCTTCTACAATGAGCAGTTCTTC,NA,TRBV27,TRBD2,TRBJ2-1
CASSPQTGSDTQYF,TGTGCCAGCAGCCCGCAAACAGGGTCGGATACGCAGTATTTT,NA,TRBV7-9,NA,TRBJ2-3
CASSQGTSGYADTQYF,TGCGCCAGCAGCCAAGGGACTAGCGGGTATGCAGATACGCAGTATTTT,NA,TRBV4-3,TRBD2,TRBJ2-3
CASSPWGPDYGYTF,TGTGCCAGCAGCCCTTGGGGGCCCGACTATGGCTACACCTTC,many,TRBV3-1,NA,TRBJ1-2